These T cell receptor beta chains were read from a single sample in a study of T cells after yellow fever vaccination. TCRdb analysed the 5' RACE reads with MiXCR anew, one entry per CDR3 protein. Among about 340,000 distinct CDR3 sequences listed, 8% to 10% were seen once. The material was PBMCs, obtained on the day of the first yellow fever vaccination. The source is a man aged 18 to 29 who received the YFV17D yellow fever vaccine. The CDR3 runs from the conserved cysteine through the conserved F or W. The D gene is left open where the match is weak. Rows may omit the clone size; those that give it use once, few, many or a size class.

clone_size	v_call	d_call	j_call	cdr3_nt	cdr3_aa
few	TRBV12-3/TRBV12-4	TRBD2	TRBJ2-1	TGTGCCAGCAGTCCGCGGGGACTAGCACGCTACAATGAGCAGTTCTTC	CASSPRGLARYNEQFF
few	TRBV12-5	NA	TRBJ2-1	TGTGCTAGTGGTTCCGACGCGTGGTACAATGAGCAGTTCTTC	CASGSDAWYNEQFF
many	TRBV6-2/TRBV6-3	NA	TRBJ2-1	TGTGCCAGCAGTTATACTATCTCCTACAATGAGCAGTTCTTC	CASSYTISYNEQFF
few	TRBV6-5	NA	TRBJ1-3	TGTGCCAGCAGTTACGTTGGGACCCCGACTGAATACTCTGGAAACACCATATATTTT	CASSYVGTPTEYSGNTIYF
few	TRBV5-6	TRBD1	TRBJ2-7	TGTGCCAGCAGCGCGGAAATCGGGACAGGGATGCGCGAGCAGTACTTC	CASSAEIGTGMREQYF
few	TRBV2	NA	TRBJ2-5	TGTGCCAGCAGTGGCTTTGGCGAGACCCAGTACTTC	CASSGFGETQYF
NA	TRBV4-2	NA	TRBJ1-1	TGTGCCAGCAGCCCTATGGGGGGAGGGGAGACTGAAGCTTTCTTT	CASSPMGGGETEAFF
NA	TRBV18	NA	TRBJ1-2	TGTGCCAGCTCACCACCGTCGAGGACGGAGGGTGGCTACACCTTC	CASSPPSRTEGGYTF
few	TRBV2	NA	TRBJ1-2	TGTGCCAGCGTCCTTGCCTATGGCTACACCTTC	CASVLAYGYTF
NA	TRBV12-1	NA	TRBJ2-3	TGTGCCAGCAGCTTTGAGCGGACAGGGAGCACAGATACGCAGTATTTT	CASSFERTGSTDTQYF
few	TRBV6-1	NA	TRBJ1-1	TGTGCCAGCAGTCGAACCGGTATAGCTTTAAACACTGAAGCTTTCTTT	CASSRTGIALNTEAFF
NA	TRBV20-1	NA	TRBJ2-1	TGCAGTGCTAGTCAGGCGTTGAGCTCCTACAATGAGCAGTTCTTC	CSASQALSSYNEQFF
few	TRBV5-1	NA	TRBJ2-3	TGCGCCAGCAGCTTGGCGGCGTCTAGGACAGATACGCAGTATTTT	CASSLAASRTDTQYF
NA	TRBV10-3	NA	TRBJ2-7	TGTGCCATCAGTGAGTCGGGGGCTAGCGGAGGGGAGGGCTACGAGCAGTACTTC	CAISESGASGGEGYEQYF
NA	TRBV6-5	NA	TRBJ2-5	TGTGCCAGCAGTTACGGGCAAGTGAAGACCCAGTACTTC	CASSYGQVKTQYF
NA	TRBV3-1	NA	TRBJ1-5	TGTGCCAGCAGCGGTAAAAGGGACAATCAGCCCCAGCATTTT	CASSGKRDNQPQHF
many	TRBV4-3	NA	TRBJ2-7	TGCGCCAGCAGCCGAGAAGCTGGTCCTACCTCTGTCGAGCAGTACTTC	CASSREAGPTSVEQYF
NA	TRBV6-1	NA	TRBJ2-2	TGTGCCACCGTCACCGGGATCCACGCCGGGGAGCTGTTTTTT	CATVTGIHAGELFF
NA	TRBV5-1	NA	TRBJ2-5	TGCGCCAGCAGAATGGCGCCGAACCAAGAGACCCAGTACTTC	CASRMAPNQETQYF
NA	TRBV6-1	NA	TRBJ2-2	TGTGCCAGCACCTACGGGCCTAGCGACACCGGGGAGCTGTTTTTT	CASTYGPSDTGELFF
NA	TRBV20-1	NA	TRBJ2-5	TGCAGTGCTAACCCAGCGCCTGAGACCCAGTACTTC	CSANPAPETQYF
NA	TRBV12-5	NA	TRBJ1-6	TGTGCTAATACGAAGGGGGGACGTTATAGCGTGAACCCTTCACCCCTCCACTTT	CANTKGGRYSVNPSPLHF
NA	TRBV6-2/TRBV6-3	NA	TRBJ1-1	TGTGCCAGCAGTTACGAGGACGGAAACACTGAAGCTTTCTTT	CASSYEDGNTEAFF
NA	TRBV4-3	NA	TRBJ1-4	TGCGCCAGCAGCCAAGGGAGGGTAAACGGGATGGAAAAACTGTTTTTT	CASSQGRVNGMEKLFF
NA	TRBV7-2	NA	TRBJ2-2	TGTGCCAGCAGCTTAAACAGGGAGAACACCGGGGAGCTGTTTTTT	CASSLNRENTGELFF
many	TRBV23-1	TRBD2	TRBJ2-5	TGCGCCAGCAGTCCCCCACTAGCGCGGGTAGGAGAGACCCAGTACTTC	CASSPPLARVGETQYF
many	TRBV5-8	NA	TRBJ1-6	TGTGCCAGCAGCTTGGAAGGGTTTAGTAATTCACCCCTCCACTTT	CASSLEGFSNSPLHF
NA	TRBV7-9	NA	TRBJ2-4	TGTGCCAGCAGCAGCCCGACAGTCGCCAAAAACATTCAGTACTTC	CASSSPTVAKNIQYF
few	TRBV7-6	NA	TRBJ2-3	TGTGCCAGCAGCTTAGAACCAGGGACTAGCACAGATACGCAGTATTTT	CASSLEPGTSTDTQYF
NA	TRBV4-2	TRBD2	TRBJ2-4	TGTGCCAGCAGCCAAGCGGGGACTAGCGGGGCACGAGCCAAAAACATTCAGTACTTC	CASSQAGTSGARAKNIQYF
few	TRBV10-3	NA	TRBJ2-5	TGTGCCATCAGTTCTGGACCGGGGGCAGAGACCCAGTACTTC	CAISSGPGAETQYF
NA	TRBV5-5	NA	TRBJ2-1	TGTGCCAGCAGCCTCGGGCAGGGTCGAGGCAATGAGCAGTTCTTC	CASSLGQGRGNEQFF
NA	TRBV15	NA	TRBJ1-5	TGTGCCACCAGCAGAGCGAGGGGAGGTAGCAATCAGCCCCAGCATTTT	CATSRARGGSNQPQHF
few	TRBV20-1	TRBD1	TRBJ1-4	TGCAGTGCTAGAAACTCCAGGGGGTCTGAAAAACTGTTTTTT	CSARNSRGSEKLFF
few	TRBV23-1	TRBD2	TRBJ2-5	TGCGCCAGCAGCCAAGGCCGGGGGAGGGTCCAAGAGACCCAGTACTTC	CASSQGRGRVQETQYF
few	TRBV12-3/TRBV12-4	NA	TRBJ2-5	TGTGCCAGCAGTTTTGCTGAGGGTTGGGGCAAAGAGACCCAGTACTTC	CASSFAEGWGKETQYF
few	TRBV12-5	NA	TRBJ1-5	TGTGCTAGTGGTCCCGACCTGCGTTTGGATTTGAATCAGCCCCAGCATTTT	CASGPDLRLDLNQPQHF
NA	TRBV4-3	NA	TRBJ2-7	TGCGCCAGCAGCCAAGAAGGCCAGGAGCTACACGAGCAGTACTTC	CASSQEGQELHEQYF
few	TRBV6-1	TRBD2	TRBJ2-5	TGTGCCAGCAGTCAACCGGGACTAGCGTGGGAGACCCAGTACTTC	CASSQPGLAWETQYF
NA	TRBV5-1	NA	TRBJ2-1	TGCGCCAGCAGCTTGAGGGGGGACGGGGGCTACAATGAGCAGTTCTTC	CASSLRGDGGYNEQFF
NA	TRBV4-1	NA	TRBJ2-4	TGCGCCAGCAGCCAAGACGATCTAGCCAAAAACATTCAGTACTTC	CASSQDDLAKNIQYF
many	TRBV7-2	NA	TRBJ2-5	TGTGCCAGCAGCTTCTCCGGAACAGAGACCCAGTACTTC	CASSFSGTETQYF
NA	TRBV2	TRBD1	TRBJ2-1	TGTGCCAGCACCGGGACAGGGGGAGAGGATGAGCAGTTCTTC	CASTGTGGEDEQFF
few	TRBV9	NA	TRBJ2-1	TGTGCCAGCAGCGTAGAACCTAGCGTGCGGGAGCAGTTCTTC	CASSVEPSVREQFF
NA	TRBV7-9	TRBD2	TRBJ2-5	TGTGCCAGCAGCTTAGAGGCGGGGGTCCAAGAGACCCAGTACTTC	CASSLEAGVQETQYF
NA	TRBV4-3	NA	TRBJ1-2	TGCGCCAGCAGCCCAGGCCGATCGTCGAACTATGGCTACACCTTC	CASSPGRSSNYGYTF
few	TRBV12-3/TRBV12-4	TRBD2	TRBJ2-7	TGTGCCAGCGGTTGGACTAGCAGGTACGAGCAGTACTTC	CASGWTSRYEQYF
NA	TRBV6-5	TRBD2	TRBJ2-7	TGTGCCAGCAGTTATAGCGGGGGGGGCGAGCAGTACTTC	CASSYSGGGEQYF
few	TRBV5-1	TRBD2	TRBJ2-5	TGCGCCAGCAGCGTGACTAGCGGAATTCAAGAGACCCAGTACTTC	CASSVTSGIQETQYF
NA	TRBV29-1	TRBD2	TRBJ2-3	TGCAGCGTTGACGGGGGGGCGGTAGATACGCAGTATTTT	CSVDGGAVDTQYF
few	TRBV6-1	NA	TRBJ1-2	TGTGCCAGCAGCTGGGGGGTCCCTTACTATGGCTACACCTTC	CASSWGVPYYGYTF
many	TRBV5-4	NA	TRBJ2-1	TGTGCCAGCAGCTTGGAACAGTTGAGGTTGAATGAGCAGTTCTTC	CASSLEQLRLNEQFF
many	TRBV5-1	TRBD1	TRBJ2-5	TGTGCCAGCAGCTTCGGGACAGGAGAGACCCAGTACTTC	CASSFGTGETQYF
NA	TRBV19	NA	TRBJ1-1	TGTGCCAGTAGCAGGGCGGAAAACACTGAAGCTTTCTTT	CASSRAENTEAFF
many	TRBV11-2	TRBD2	TRBJ2-7	TGTGCCAGCAGTTTAGGTGCGGGGGGTTACGAGCAGTACTTC	CASSLGAGGYEQYF
NA	TRBV10-3	TRBD1	TRBJ2-1	TGTGCCATCAGTCGAGCTCCCGGGACAGTCAATGAGCAGTTCTTC	CAISRAPGTVNEQFF
NA	TRBV12-3/TRBV12-4	NA	TRBJ1-5	TGTGCCAGCAGTCGAGGGGACGCCGCGCTGTGGCCCCAGCATTTT	CASSRGDAALWPQHF
few	TRBV7-9	NA	TRBJ1-2	TGTGCCAGCAGCTTAGCGGGGCTATATGGCTACACCTTC	CASSLAGLYGYTF
few	TRBV12-3/TRBV12-4	NA	TRBJ2-5	TGTGCCAGCAGCGACCGGGACCCCGAGACCCAGTACTTC	CASSDRDPETQYF
NA	TRBV5-1	NA	TRBJ2-7	TGCGCCAGCAGGTCCGGGTATACTCCCTACGAGCAGTACTTC	CASRSGYTPYEQYF